This T cell receptor (beta chain) was observed in a study of T cell repertoires in aging, cancer and after chemotherapy. CDR1 is MRHNA, CDR2 SNTAGT, per germline. Losses at the gene ends were 0 bases for V and 9 bases for J; bases not matched to a gene: 8. The CDR3 covers 16 residues. The template was genomic DNA from peripheral blood, not RNA. Only a few counts were recorded for this clonotype. A mixed TRB-A/B primer pool amplified rearranged TRB by multiplex touch-down PCR. From the multiplex PCR reads, TCRdb called clonotypes with MiXCR, one entry per CDR3 protein. The sample includes about 9,800 distinct CDR3 sequences, approximately 40% seen only once; the top ten take approximately 9.9%.

The rearrangement links TRBV6-4 to TRBJ2-1, with 10 bases identical to TRBD2. Sequencing used blood. This sequence was found in a human donor in good health. The CDR3, as DNA: TGTGCCAGCAGTGACTCAGGGACTAGCGATTTCGGTGAGCAGTTCTTC. Residues: CASSDSGTSDFGEQFF.